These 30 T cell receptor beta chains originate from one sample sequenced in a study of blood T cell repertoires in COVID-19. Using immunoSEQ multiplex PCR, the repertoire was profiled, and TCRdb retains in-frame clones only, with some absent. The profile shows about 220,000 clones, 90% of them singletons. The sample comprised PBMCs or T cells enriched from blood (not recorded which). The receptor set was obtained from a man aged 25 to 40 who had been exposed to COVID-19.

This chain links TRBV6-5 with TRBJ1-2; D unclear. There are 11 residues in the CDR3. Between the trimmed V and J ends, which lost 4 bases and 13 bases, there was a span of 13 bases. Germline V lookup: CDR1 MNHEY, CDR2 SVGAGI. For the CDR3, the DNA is TGTGCCAGCAGTTCCAACTCCCTCATCACCTTC. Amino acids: CASSSNSLITF.

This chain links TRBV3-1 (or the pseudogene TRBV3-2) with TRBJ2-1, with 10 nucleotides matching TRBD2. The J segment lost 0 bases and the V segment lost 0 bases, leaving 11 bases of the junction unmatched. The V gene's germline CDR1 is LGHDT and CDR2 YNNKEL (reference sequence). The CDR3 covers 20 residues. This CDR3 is CASSQDVEAGGPISYNEQFF. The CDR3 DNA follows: TGTGCCAGCAGCCAAGATGTCGAAGCGGGGGGGCCGATCTCCTACAATGAGCAGTTCTTC.

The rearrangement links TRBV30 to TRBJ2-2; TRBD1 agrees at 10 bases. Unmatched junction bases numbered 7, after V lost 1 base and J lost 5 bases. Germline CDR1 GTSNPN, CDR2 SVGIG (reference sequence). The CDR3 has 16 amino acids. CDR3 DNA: TGTGCCTGGAGTGCTGGGACAGGGGTAGGGACCGGGGAGCTGTTTTTT. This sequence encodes CAWSAGTGVGTGELFF.

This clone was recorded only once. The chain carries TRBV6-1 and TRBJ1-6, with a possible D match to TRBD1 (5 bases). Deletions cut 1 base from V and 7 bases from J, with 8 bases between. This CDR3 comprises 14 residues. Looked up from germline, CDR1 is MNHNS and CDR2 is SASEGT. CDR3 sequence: CASSEGQGNSPLHF. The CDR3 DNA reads TGTGCCAGCAGTGAAGGGCAGGGAAATTCACCCCTCCACTTT.

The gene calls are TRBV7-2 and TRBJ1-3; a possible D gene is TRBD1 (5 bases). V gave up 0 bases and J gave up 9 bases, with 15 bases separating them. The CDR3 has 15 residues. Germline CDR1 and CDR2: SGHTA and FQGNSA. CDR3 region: CASSLAVRGGTTIYF. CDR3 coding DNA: TGTGCCAGCAGCTTAGCCGTCCGGGGGGGTACCACCATATATTTT. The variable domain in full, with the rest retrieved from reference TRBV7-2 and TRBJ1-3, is GAGVSQSPSNKVTEKGKDVELRCDPISGHTALYWYRQSLGQGLEFLIYFQGNSAPDKSGLPSDRFSAERTGGSVSTLTIQRTQQEDSAVYLCASSLAVRGGTTIYFGEGSWLTVV.

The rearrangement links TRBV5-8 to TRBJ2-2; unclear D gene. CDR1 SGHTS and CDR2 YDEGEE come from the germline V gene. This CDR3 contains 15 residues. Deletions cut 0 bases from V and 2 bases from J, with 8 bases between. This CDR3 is CASSLGQFNTGELFF. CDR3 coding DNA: TGTGCCAGCAGCTTGGGACAATTCAACACCGGGGAGCTGTTTTTT.

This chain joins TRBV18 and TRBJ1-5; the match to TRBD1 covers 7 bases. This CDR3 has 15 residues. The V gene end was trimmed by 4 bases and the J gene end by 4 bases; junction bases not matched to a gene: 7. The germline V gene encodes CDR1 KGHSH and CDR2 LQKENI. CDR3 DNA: TGTGCCAGCTCACACCGGGACAGAGCTAATCAGCCCCAGCATTTT. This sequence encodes CASSHRDRANQPQHF.

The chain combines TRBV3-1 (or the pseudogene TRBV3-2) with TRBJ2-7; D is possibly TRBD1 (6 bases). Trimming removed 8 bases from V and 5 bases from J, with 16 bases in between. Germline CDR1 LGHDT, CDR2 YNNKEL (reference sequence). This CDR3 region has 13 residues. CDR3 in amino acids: CASSYNRVHEQYF. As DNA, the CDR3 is TGTGCCAGCTCCTACAACAGGGTCCACGAGCAGTACTTC.

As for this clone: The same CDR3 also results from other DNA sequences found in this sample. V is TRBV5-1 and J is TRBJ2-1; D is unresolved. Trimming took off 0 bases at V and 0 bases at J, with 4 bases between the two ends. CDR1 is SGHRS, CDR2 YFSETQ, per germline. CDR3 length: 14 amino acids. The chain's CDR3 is CASSLGSSYNEQFF. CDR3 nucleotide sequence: TGCGCCAGCAGCTTGGGCAGCTCCTACAATGAGCAGTTCTTC.

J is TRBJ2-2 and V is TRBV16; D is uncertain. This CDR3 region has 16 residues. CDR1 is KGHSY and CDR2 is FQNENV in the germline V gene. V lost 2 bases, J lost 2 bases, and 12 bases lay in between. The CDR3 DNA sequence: TGTGCCAGCAGCCAACGTGAGACATTCAACACCGGGGAGCTGTTTTTT. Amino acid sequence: CASSQRETFNTGELFF.

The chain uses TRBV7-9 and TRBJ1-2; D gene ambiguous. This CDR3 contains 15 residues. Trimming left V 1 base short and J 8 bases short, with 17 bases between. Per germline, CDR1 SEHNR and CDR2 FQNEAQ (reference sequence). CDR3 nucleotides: TGTGCCAGCAGCTTAGGTGACATATCCAGGATAGGCTACACCTTC. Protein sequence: CASSLGDISRIGYTF.

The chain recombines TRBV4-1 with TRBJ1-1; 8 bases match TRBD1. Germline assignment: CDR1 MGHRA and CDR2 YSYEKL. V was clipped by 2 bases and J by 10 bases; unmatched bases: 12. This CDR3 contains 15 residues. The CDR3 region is CASSQQFTGGTLAFF. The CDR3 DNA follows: TGCGCCAGCAGCCAACAGTTCACAGGGGGTACTTTAGCTTTCTTT.

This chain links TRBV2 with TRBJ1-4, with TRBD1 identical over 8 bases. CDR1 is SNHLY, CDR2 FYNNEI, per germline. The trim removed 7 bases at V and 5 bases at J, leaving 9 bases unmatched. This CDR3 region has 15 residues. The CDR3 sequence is CASKLLGQDNEKLFF. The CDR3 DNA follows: TGTGCCAGCAAGCTCTTGGGACAGGACAATGAAAAACTGTTTTTT.

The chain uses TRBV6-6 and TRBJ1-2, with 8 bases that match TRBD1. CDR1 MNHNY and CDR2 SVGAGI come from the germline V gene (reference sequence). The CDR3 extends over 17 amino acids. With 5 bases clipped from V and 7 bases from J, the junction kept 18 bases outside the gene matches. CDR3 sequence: CASSRGQVYPGSSGYTF. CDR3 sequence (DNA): TGTGCCAGCAGTCGGGGACAGGTGTACCCCGGGAGTAGTGGCTACACCTTC.

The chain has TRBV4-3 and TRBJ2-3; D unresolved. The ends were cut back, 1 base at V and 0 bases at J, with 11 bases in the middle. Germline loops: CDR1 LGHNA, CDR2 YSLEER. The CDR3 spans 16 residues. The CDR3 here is CASSQGRLSSTDTQYF. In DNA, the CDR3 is TGCGCCAGCAGCCAAGGACGACTCTCTAGCACAGATACGCAGTATTTT.

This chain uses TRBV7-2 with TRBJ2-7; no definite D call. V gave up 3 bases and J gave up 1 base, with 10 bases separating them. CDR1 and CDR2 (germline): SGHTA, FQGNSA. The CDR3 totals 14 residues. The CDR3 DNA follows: TGTGCCAGCAGCTTGCGTACCCCTTCCTACGAGCAGTACTTC. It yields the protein CASSLRTPSYEQYF.

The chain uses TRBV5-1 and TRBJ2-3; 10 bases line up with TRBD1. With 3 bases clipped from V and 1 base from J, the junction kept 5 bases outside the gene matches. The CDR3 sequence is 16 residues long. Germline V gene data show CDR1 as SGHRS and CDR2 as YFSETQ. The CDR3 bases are TGCGCCAGCAGCTCCAGGACAGGGGGGCGCACAGATACGCAGTATTTT. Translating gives CASSSRTGGRTDTQYF.

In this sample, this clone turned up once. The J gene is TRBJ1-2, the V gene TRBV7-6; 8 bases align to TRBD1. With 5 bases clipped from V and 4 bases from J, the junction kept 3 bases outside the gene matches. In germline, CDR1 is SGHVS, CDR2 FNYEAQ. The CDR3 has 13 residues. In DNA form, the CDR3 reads TGTGCCAGCAGCGCGACAGGGGCCTATGGCTACACCTTC. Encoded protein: CASSATGAYGYTF.

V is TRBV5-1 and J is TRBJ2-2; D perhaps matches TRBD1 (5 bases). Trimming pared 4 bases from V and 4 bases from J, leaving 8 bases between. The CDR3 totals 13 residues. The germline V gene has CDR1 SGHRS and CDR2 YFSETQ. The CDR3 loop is CASSPDITGELFF. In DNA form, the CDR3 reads TGCGCCAGCAGCCCGGACATCACCGGGGAGCTGTTTTTT.

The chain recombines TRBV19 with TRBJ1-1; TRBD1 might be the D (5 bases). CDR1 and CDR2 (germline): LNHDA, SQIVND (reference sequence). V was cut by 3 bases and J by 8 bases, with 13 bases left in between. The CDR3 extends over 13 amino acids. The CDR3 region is CASSIMQGGEAFF. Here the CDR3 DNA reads TGTGCCAGTAGTATCATGCAGGGAGGAGAAGCTTTCTTT.

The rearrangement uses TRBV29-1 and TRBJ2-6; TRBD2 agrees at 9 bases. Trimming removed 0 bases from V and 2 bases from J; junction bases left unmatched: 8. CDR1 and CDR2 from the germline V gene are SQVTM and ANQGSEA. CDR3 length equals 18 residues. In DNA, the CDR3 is TGCAGCGTTGAAGATCCGAGCGGGGGGACCCCTGGGGCCAACGTCCTGACTTTC. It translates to CSVEDPSGGTPGANVLTF.

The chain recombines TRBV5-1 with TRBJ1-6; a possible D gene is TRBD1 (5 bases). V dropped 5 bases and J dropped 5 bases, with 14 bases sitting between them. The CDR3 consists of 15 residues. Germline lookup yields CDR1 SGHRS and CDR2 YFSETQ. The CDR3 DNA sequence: TGCGCCAGCAGTCGGGGGACGGGTAATAATTCACCCCTCCACTTT. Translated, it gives CASSRGTGNNSPLHF.

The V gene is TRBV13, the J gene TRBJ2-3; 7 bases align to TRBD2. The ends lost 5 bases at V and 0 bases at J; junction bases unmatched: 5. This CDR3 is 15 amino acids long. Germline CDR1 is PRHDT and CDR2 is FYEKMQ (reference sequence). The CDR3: CASSGGRGSTDTQYF. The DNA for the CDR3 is TGTGCCAGCAGCGGCGGGCGGGGGAGCACAGATACGCAGTATTTT.

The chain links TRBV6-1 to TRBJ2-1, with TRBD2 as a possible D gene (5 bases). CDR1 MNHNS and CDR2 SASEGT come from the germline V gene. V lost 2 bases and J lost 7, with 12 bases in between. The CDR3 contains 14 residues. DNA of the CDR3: TGTGCCAGCAGTGAACTAGCCCACCTTAATGAGCAGTTCTTC. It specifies CASSELAHLNEQFF.

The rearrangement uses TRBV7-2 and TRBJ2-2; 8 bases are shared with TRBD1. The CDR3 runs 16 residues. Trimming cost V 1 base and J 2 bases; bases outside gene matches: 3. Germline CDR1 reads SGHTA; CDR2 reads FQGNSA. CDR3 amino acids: CASSLGAGGNTGELFF. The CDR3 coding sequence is TGTGCCAGCAGCTTAGGGGCAGGGGGCAACACCGGGGAGCTGTTTTTT.

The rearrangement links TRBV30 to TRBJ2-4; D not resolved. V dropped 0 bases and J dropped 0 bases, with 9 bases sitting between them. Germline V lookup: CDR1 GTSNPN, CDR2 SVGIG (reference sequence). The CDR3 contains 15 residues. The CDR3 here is CAWSVLRIAKNIQYF. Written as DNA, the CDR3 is TGTGCCTGGAGTGTATTGAGAATAGCCAAAAACATTCAGTACTTC.

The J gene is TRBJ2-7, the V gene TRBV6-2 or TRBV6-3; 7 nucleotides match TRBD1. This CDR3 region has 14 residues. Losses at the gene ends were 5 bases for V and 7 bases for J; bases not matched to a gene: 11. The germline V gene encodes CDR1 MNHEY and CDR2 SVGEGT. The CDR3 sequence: CASSLVEGAGEQYF. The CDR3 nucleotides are TGTGCCAGCAGTCTCGTAGAGGGGGCTGGAGAGCAGTACTTC.

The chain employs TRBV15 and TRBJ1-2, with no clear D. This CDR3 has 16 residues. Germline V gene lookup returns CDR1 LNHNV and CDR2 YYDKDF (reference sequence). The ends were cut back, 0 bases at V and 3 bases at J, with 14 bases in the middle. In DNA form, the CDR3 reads TGTGCCACCAGCAGAGATCATGAGAAATCCCACTATGGCTACACCTTC. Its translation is CATSRDHEKSHYGYTF.

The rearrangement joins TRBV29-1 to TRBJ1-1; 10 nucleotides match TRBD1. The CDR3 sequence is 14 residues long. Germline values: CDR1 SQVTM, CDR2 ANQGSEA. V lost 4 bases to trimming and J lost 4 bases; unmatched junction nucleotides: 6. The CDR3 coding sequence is TGCAGCGTTGGGGACAGGGGTTCGGGCACTGAAGCTTTCTTT. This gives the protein CSVGDRGSGTEAFF.

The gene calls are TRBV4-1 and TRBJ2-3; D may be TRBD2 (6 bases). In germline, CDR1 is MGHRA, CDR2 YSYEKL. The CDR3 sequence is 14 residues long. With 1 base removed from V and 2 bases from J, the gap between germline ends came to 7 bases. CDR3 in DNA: TGCGCCAGCAGCCAAGCGGGGGTCACAGATACGCAGTATTTT. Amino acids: CASSQAGVTDTQYF.